This T cell receptor beta chain derives from a study of blood T cells in healthy people across ages. This clonotype appeared a single time. Together with a sample-barcoded 5' primer, a J-beta primer mix was included in a second PCR lasting roughly 6 to 12 cycles. TCRdb re-analysed the 5' RACE reads in MiXCR, keeping a single row per CDR3 protein. The sample has approximately 1.5 million distinct CDR3 sequences, 34% seen once. Germline V lookup: CDR1 MNHNS, CDR2 SASEGT. V was pared by 3 bases and J by 6 bases, with 17 bases between. The CDR3 has 15 residues. Total RNA was extracted at no less than 6 micrograms per sample.

The TCR sequence derives from a woman under 40 in good health. Sequencing input: blood. The chain has TRBV6-1 and TRBJ1-2; TRBD1 might be the D (6 bases). CDR3 loop: CASSDSRGPWDGYTF. In DNA, the CDR3 is TGTGCCAGCAGTGACAGTCGGGGGCCCTGGGATGGCTACACCTTC.